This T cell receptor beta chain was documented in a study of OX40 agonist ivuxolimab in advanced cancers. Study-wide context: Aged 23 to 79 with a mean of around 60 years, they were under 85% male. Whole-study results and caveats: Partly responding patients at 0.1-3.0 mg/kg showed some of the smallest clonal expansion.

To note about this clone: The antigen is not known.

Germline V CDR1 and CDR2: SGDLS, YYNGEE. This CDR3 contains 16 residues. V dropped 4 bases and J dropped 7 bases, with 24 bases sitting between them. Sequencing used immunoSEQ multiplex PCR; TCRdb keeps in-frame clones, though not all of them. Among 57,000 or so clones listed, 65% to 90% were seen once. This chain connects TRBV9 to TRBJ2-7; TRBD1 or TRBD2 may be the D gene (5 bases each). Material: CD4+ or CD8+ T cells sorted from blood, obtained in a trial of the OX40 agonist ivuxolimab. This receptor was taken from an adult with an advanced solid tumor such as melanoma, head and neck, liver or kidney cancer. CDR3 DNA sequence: TGTGCCAGCAGCTACACACGGGACGGGGATATGAGGGAGCAGTACTTC. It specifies CASSYTRDGDMREQYF.